The present TCR beta chain was sequenced within a study of control samples from healthy donors and cancer patients. Germline values: CDR1 SNHLY, CDR2 FYNNEI. Unmatched junction bases numbered 12, after V lost 10 bases and J lost 8 bases. CDR3 length: 15 residues. This clone was found once. Clones were sequenced by immunoSEQ multiplex PCR, and TCRdb holds only the in-frame ones, with some missing. This sample has some 130,000 clones, with more than 90% found just once. The chain couples TRBV2 to TRBJ2-1; 12 nucleotides align to TRBD1. This receptor was taken from a man aged 18 to 30 in good health. The source material was blood. The CDR3 bases are TGTGCCACCCACGTCGGGACAGGGGGCATATATGAGCAGTTCTTC. This gives the protein CATHVGTGGIYEQFF.